This passage covers 17 T cell receptor beta chains from one sample sequenced in a study of blood T cells in healthy people across ages. Alongside a J-beta primer mix, a sample-barcoded 5' primer served in a second PCR lasting roughly 7 to 11 cycles. TCRdb re-called the 5' RACE reads through MiXCR, storing one row per CDR3 protein. The sample lists around 1.5 million distinct CDR3 sequences; around 59% were seen once. The sample consisted of blood. The receptors shown here come from a man in his late teens or twenties in good health.

The V call is TRBV6-2 or TRBV6-3, the J call TRBJ2-3, with TRBD2 identical over 9 bases. Germline loops: CDR1 MNHEY, CDR2 SVGEGT. The CDR3 is 15 amino acids. V lost 3 bases, J lost 7 bases, and 8 bases stayed unmatched. The CDR3 loop is CASSYSLAGLYTQYF. The CDR3 nucleotides are TGTGCCAGCAGTTATTCACTAGCGGGTCTTTATACGCAGTATTTT.

This clonotype was observed a handful of times. The rearrangement links TRBV4-3 to TRBJ1-5; D call uncertain. Between the trimmed V and J ends, which lost 0 bases and 6 bases, there was a span of 9 bases. From germline, CDR1 is LGHNA and CDR2 YSLEER. This CDR3 comprises 14 residues. CDR3 sequence: CASSQDMVSQPQHF. CDR3 in DNA: TGCGCCAGCAGCCAAGACATGGTCTCTCAGCCCCAGCATTTT.

The chain joins TRBV4-1 to TRBJ2-5; 7 bases line up with TRBD1. The J call may be incorrect, as the DNA end agrees better with TRBJ2-7. The CDR3 is 17 amino acids. Germline-derived CDR1 and CDR2 are MGHRA and YSYEKL. The CDR3 DNA reads TGCGCCAGCAGCCAAGGGATTGGAAGGGACAGCCCCTACGAGCAGTACTTC. This encodes CASSQGIGRDSPYEQYF.

A note on this clonotype: One end of the junction fails to match germline, which may point to a read error. The rearrangement uses TRBV6-5 and TRBJ2-1; TRBD2 is a possible D gene (6 bases). Germline V gene sequence: CDR1 MNHEY, CDR2 SVGAGI. The CDR3 is 12 residues long. In DNA form, the CDR3 reads TGTGCCATCAGTAAGACTAGGAATGAGCAGTTCTTC. This sequence encodes CAISKTRNEQFF.

The chain uses TRBV2 and TRBJ2-4; 7 positions match TRBD2. The J call is in doubt because the DNA end fits TRBJ2-7 better. The CDR3 spans 13 residues. The germline CDR1 and CDR2 sequences are SNHLY and FYNNEI. The CDR3 sequence: CASSEWGGYEQYF. The CDR3 coding sequence is TGTGCCAGCAGTGAATGGGGGGGATACGAGCAGTACTTC.

This rearrangement joins TRBV6-5 to TRBJ2-7; tentative D call: TRBD2 (6 bases). Germline assignment: CDR1 MNHEY and CDR2 SVGAGI. CDR3 size: 15 residues. The V end was cut by 6 bases, the J end by 0 bases, with 15 bases between. Here the CDR3 reads CASSLGDGSSYEQYF. In DNA form, the CDR3 reads TGTGCCAGCAGCCTGGGGGACGGGAGCTCCTACGAGCAGTACTTC.

The chain uses TRBV7-6 and TRBJ2-5, with D possibly being TRBD2 (6 bases). The ends were cut back, 5 bases at V and 1 base at J, with 17 bases in the middle. The CDR3 is 16 residues long. Per germline, CDR1 SGHVS and CDR2 FNYEAQ. The CDR3 DNA sequence: TGTGCCAGCAGCCTCGCCGGGGCGGGGTTCCAAGAGACCCAGTACTTC. Translated, it gives CASSLAGAGFQETQYF.

This chain uses TRBV3-1 with TRBJ2-1; D is perhaps TRBD2 (6 bases). Germline-derived CDR1 and CDR2 are LGHDT and YNNKEL (reference sequence). The CDR3 is made up of 17 amino acids. Trimming cost V 1 base and J 8 bases, with 21 bases left between them. CDR3 DNA sequence: TGTGCCAGCAGCCAAGTCCCCGCGGGGTTACTTTCCGATGAGCAGTTCTTC. As protein: CASSQVPAGLLSDEQFF.

V and J are TRBV4-2 and TRBJ2-7, with D perhaps assigned TRBD1 or TRBD2 (6 bases each). CDR1 is LGHNA and CDR2 is YNFKEQ in the germline V gene. The CDR3 loop spans 16 amino acids. V lost 3 bases to trimming and J lost 4 bases, with 19 bases between them. CDR3 in amino acids: CASSHPSGAREYEQYF. CDR3 coding DNA: TGTGCCAGCAGCCACCCGTCGGGGGCTAGAGAATACGAGCAGTACTTC.

J is TRBJ2-3 and V is TRBV27; 9 nucleotides align to TRBD1. The junction had 22 bases not matched to a gene; V was cut back by 7 bases and J by 2 bases. In germline, CDR1 is MNHEY, CDR2 SMNVEV (reference sequence). The CDR3 length is 20 residues. DNA of the CDR3: TGTGCCAGCACCCCACACCCGGGACAGGGAATACCTCCTAACACAGATACGCAGTATTTT. It translates to CASTPHPGQGIPPNTDTQYF.

The chain joins TRBV5-1 to TRBJ2-3, with a weak D call TRBD2 (5 bases). The CDR3 has 16 amino acids. Trimming stripped 0 bases from V and 5 bases from J, with 16 bases between. Germline V gives CDR1 SGHRS, CDR2 YFSETQ. This CDR3 reads CASSLAFGASLDTQYF. The CDR3 DNA follows: TGCGCCAGCAGCTTGGCCTTCGGTGCTAGCTTAGATACGCAGTATTTT.

This chain joins TRBV29-1 and TRBJ2-3; 12 bases align to TRBD2. Germline CDR1 SQVTM, CDR2 ANQGSEA. V was clipped by 7 bases and J by 6 bases; unmatched bases: 8. This CDR3 contains 14 residues. The CDR3 bases are TGCAGCGGCTCGACTAGCGGGGGTTCCGATACGCAGTATTTT. It translates to CSGSTSGGSDTQYF.

CDR3 coding DNA: TGCGCCAGCAGCTTGGTTGGCGACCACAATGAGCAGTTCTTC. This codes for CASSLVGDHNEQFF. This rearrangement joins TRBV5-1 to TRBJ2-1; D remains unclear. The CDR3 covers 14 residues. V was cut by 0 bases and J by 5 bases, with 9 bases left in between. From germline, CDR1 is SGHRS and CDR2 YFSETQ.

The CDR3 region has the DNA TGTGCCAGCAGCTTAGAGGCTCTTAACTCCTACGAGCAGTACTTC. It is translated as CASSLEALNSYEQYF. The chain joins TRBV7-2 to TRBJ2-7; the D is unclear. The CDR3 is made up of 15 amino acids. V dropped 1 base and J dropped 0 bases, with 10 bases sitting between them. Looked up from germline, CDR1 is SGHTA and CDR2 is FQGNSA.

The chain links TRBV3-1 to TRBJ2-1, with 11 bases that match TRBD1. After removal of 4 bases from V and 8 bases from J, the junction contained 1 base not matched to a gene. CDR3 length: 13 residues. CDR1 is LGHDT, CDR2 YNNKEL, per germline (reference sequence). CDR3 amino acids: CASSRDRGYEQFF. CDR3 sequence (DNA): TGTGCCAGCAGCCGGGACAGGGGGTATGAGCAGTTCTTC.

This rearrangement joins TRBV6-1 to TRBJ2-1, with TRBD2 matching over 7 bases. The CDR3 consists of 16 residues. Germline values: CDR1 MNHNS, CDR2 SASEGT. V was clipped by 5 bases and J by 0 bases; unmatched bases: 7. The CDR3 DNA is TGTGCCAGCAGTCCCGGGACTATGCTCTCCTACAATGAGCAGTTCTTC. Translated, it gives CASSPGTMLSYNEQFF.

This chain links TRBV7-9 with TRBJ1-1; maybe TRBD1 (6 bases). V was pared by 5 bases and J by 2 bases, with 21 bases between. The germline V gene encodes CDR1 SEHNR and CDR2 FQNEAQ (reference sequence). The CDR3 loop spans 17 amino acids. CDR3 region: CASSSTKLRDINTEAFF. CDR3 sequence (DNA): TGTGCCAGCAGCAGTACTAAGCTCCGGGACATAAACACTGAAGCTTTCTTT.